Listed below are T cell receptor beta chains from one sample, sequenced in a study of CD8+CD57+ T cells in acquired aplastic anemia. Each CDR3 protein gets one entry after TCRdb re-called the reads with MiXCR. Of 110,000 or so distinct CDR3 sequences in the sample, 58% are singletons; the top ten hold 25% to 30%. The specimen was sorted CD4+, CD8+, or CD8+CD57+ T cells (not recorded which) from PBMCs. Every receptor here comes from a human donor with aplastic anemia. Each CDR3 is given with its conserved first and last residue. D genes are given only for firm matches. Not every row has a clone size; where given, it reads once, few, many or a size class.

J gene: TRBJ1-5; clone size: once; V gene: TRBV4-2; D gene: .; CDR3 protein: CASSPEPGQPQHF; CDR3 DNA: TGTGCCAGCAGCCCAGAACCGGGACAGCCCCAGCATTTT
J gene: TRBJ1-1; clone size: .; V gene: TRBV18; D gene: TRBD1; CDR3 protein: CASSPRTGEADTEAFF; CDR3 DNA: TGTGCCAGCTCACCCCGGACAGGGGAAGCTGACACTGAAGCTTTCTTT
J gene: TRBJ1-2; clone size: .; V gene: TRBV19; D gene: .; CDR3 protein: CASSISVYGYTF; CDR3 DNA: TGTGCCAGTAGTATCAGCGTCTATGGCTACACCTTC
J gene: TRBJ1-3; clone size: .; V gene: TRBV25-1; D gene: .; CDR3 protein: CASSELGRSTIYF; CDR3 DNA: TGTGCCAGCAGTGAATTAGGTCGGAGCACCATATATTTT
J gene: TRBJ2-7; clone size: .; V gene: TRBV15; D gene: .; CDR3 protein: CATSREEGPYEQYF; CDR3 DNA: TGTGCCACCAGCAGAGAAGAGGGTCCCTACGAGCAGTACTTC
J gene: TRBJ2-7; clone size: .; V gene: TRBV2; D gene: .; CDR3 protein: CASRPQGGIAYEQYF; CDR3 DNA: TGTGCCAGCAGACCCCAGGGCGGTATAGCCTACGAGCAGTACTTC
J gene: TRBJ1-1; clone size: .; V gene: TRBV7-2; D gene: TRBD1; CDR3 protein: CASSVMEGATEAFF; CDR3 DNA: TGTGCCAGCAGCGTCATGGAGGGGGCCACTGAAGCTTTCTTT
J gene: TRBJ2-1; clone size: .; V gene: TRBV14; D gene: TRBD1; CDR3 protein: CASSHPPGQGDNEQFF; CDR3 DNA: TGTGCCAGCAGCCACCCGCCGGGACAGGGCGACAATGAGCAGTTCTTC
J gene: TRBJ2-2; clone size: few; V gene: TRBV15; D gene: .; CDR3 protein: CATSRDRQPTRELFF; CDR3 DNA: TGTGCCACCAGCAGAGATCGGCAGCCTACCAGGGAGCTGTTTTTT
J gene: TRBJ1-1; clone size: .; V gene: TRBV24-1; D gene: .; CDR3 protein: CATSAGNTEAFF; CDR3 DNA: TGTGCCACCAGTGCTGGGAACACTGAAGCTTTCTTT
J gene: TRBJ2-1; clone size: few; V gene: TRBV7-6; D gene: .; CDR3 protein: CASSPYMTNEQFF; CDR3 DNA: TGTGCCAGCAGCCCATACATGACCAATGAGCAGTTCTTC
J gene: TRBJ1-1; clone size: .; V gene: TRBV20-1; D gene: .; CDR3 protein: CSASPEAFF; CDR3 DNA: TGCAGTGCTTCTCCTGAAGCTTTCTTT
J gene: TRBJ2-6; clone size: .; V gene: TRBV19; D gene: .; CDR3 protein: CASSTGSGANVLTF; CDR3 DNA: TGTGCCAGTAGTACAGGCTCTGGGGCCAACGTCCTGACTTTC
J gene: TRBJ2-7; clone size: .; V gene: TRBV2; D gene: .; CDR3 protein: CASSVRGSYEQYF; CDR3 DNA: TGTGCCAGCAGTGTGAGGGGCTCCTACGAGCAGTACTTC
J gene: TRBJ1-2; clone size: .; V gene: TRBV29-1; D gene: .; CDR3 protein: CSVERRQDYGYTF; CDR3 DNA: TGCAGCGTTGAACGTCGGCAGGACTATGGCTACACCTTC
J gene: TRBJ1-1; clone size: few; V gene: TRBV29-1; D gene: .; CDR3 protein: CSVEGSGAEAFF; CDR3 DNA: TGCAGCGTTGAAGGGAGTGGGGCTGAAGCTTTCTTT
J gene: TRBJ1-1; clone size: .; V gene: TRBV5-1; D gene: .; CDR3 protein: CASSLAARSEAFF; CDR3 DNA: TGCGCCAGCAGCTTGGCAGCTAGGAGTGAAGCTTTCTTT
J gene: TRBJ2-5; clone size: .; V gene: TRBV7-7; D gene: .; CDR3 protein: CASSYQSATAETQYF; CDR3 DNA: TGTGCTAGCAGCTACCAGAGCGCCACAGCAGAGACCCAGTACTTC
J gene: TRBJ2-7; clone size: .; V gene: TRBV19; D gene: TRBD2; CDR3 protein: CASSDLGRFHEQYF; CDR3 DNA: TGTGCCAGTAGTGACCTCGGGAGGTTCCACGAGCAGTACTTC
J gene: TRBJ2-7; clone size: .; V gene: TRBV10-1; D gene: TRBD1; CDR3 protein: CASRVDRGRKTAYEQYF; CDR3 DNA: TGCGCCAGCAGGGTCGACAGGGGTAGAAAAACGGCCTACGAGCAGTACTTC
J gene: TRBJ2-7; clone size: .; V gene: TRBV7-9; D gene: .; CDR3 protein: CASSSTGVGEQYF; CDR3 DNA: TGTGCCAGCAGCTCGACCGGGGTGGGAGAGCAGTACTTC
J gene: TRBJ2-3; clone size: many; V gene: TRBV29-1; D gene: .; CDR3 protein: CSASDPLYDITDTQYF; CDR3 DNA: TGCAGCGCCTCTGACCCCCTCTATGACATCACAGATACGCAGTATTTT
J gene: TRBJ2-7; clone size: .; V gene: TRBV5-1; D gene: .; CDR3 protein: CASSLAGRDEQYF; CDR3 DNA: TGCGCCAGCAGCTTGGCGGGCAGGGACGAGCAGTACTTC
J gene: TRBJ2-1; clone size: .; V gene: TRBV7-9; D gene: TRBD2; CDR3 protein: CASSSGGSEQFF; CDR3 DNA: TGTGCCAGCAGTTCGGGGGGGAGTGAGCAGTTCTTC
J gene: TRBJ2-7; clone size: .; V gene: TRBV7-6; D gene: TRBD2; CDR3 protein: CASSWAWGGIEIPWYF; CDR3 DNA: TGTGCCAGCAGCTGGGCGTGGGGGGGGATCGAAATCCCTTGGTACTTC
J gene: TRBJ2-3; clone size: many; V gene: TRBV24-1; D gene: .; CDR3 protein: CATVPGSGNTQYF; CDR3 DNA: TGTGCCACCGTTCCGGGGTCCGGAAATACGCAGTATTTT
J gene: TRBJ2-5; clone size: .; V gene: TRBV14; D gene: .; CDR3 protein: CASSQDLNQYF; CDR3 DNA: TGTGCCAGCAGCCAAGATCTTAACCAGTACTTC
J gene: TRBJ1-6; clone size: .; V gene: TRBV19; D gene: TRBD1; CDR3 protein: CASSERGQGNSPLHF; CDR3 DNA: TGTGCCAGTAGTGAAAGGGGACAGGGAAATTCACCCCTCCACTTT
J gene: TRBJ2-7; clone size: .; V gene: TRBV20-1; D gene: TRBD2; CDR3 protein: CSARARRAGAYEQYF; CDR3 DNA: TGCAGTGCTAGAGCGCGACGTGCGGGGGCCTACGAGCAGTACTTC
J gene: TRBJ2-2; clone size: medium-sized; V gene: TRBV19; D gene: .; CDR3 protein: CASSIVGITGELFF; CDR3 DNA: TGTGCCAGTAGTATAGTCGGGATTACCGGGGAGCTGTTTTTT
J gene: TRBJ1-1; clone size: many; V gene: TRBV5-4; D gene: .; CDR3 protein: CASSGTQGSFTEAFF; CDR3 DNA: TGTGCCAGCAGCGGAACACAGGGATCTTTCACTGAAGCTTTCTTT
J gene: TRBJ1-1; clone size: .; V gene: TRBV6-5; D gene: .; CDR3 protein: CASSYRGYAFF; CDR3 DNA: TGTGCCAGCAGTTACCGTGGGTATGCTTTCTTT
J gene: TRBJ1-1; clone size: few; V gene: TRBV28; D gene: .; CDR3 protein: CASSWKRGGNTEAFF; CDR3 DNA: TGTGCCAGCAGTTGGAAAAGAGGGGGGAACACTGAAGCTTTCTTT
J gene: TRBJ2-3; clone size: few; V gene: TRBV25-1; D gene: TRBD2; CDR3 protein: CASSKRDTDTQYF; CDR3 DNA: TGTGCCAGCAGTAAGCGGGACACAGATACGCAGTATTTT
J gene: TRBJ1-6; clone size: .; V gene: TRBV13; D gene: TRBD1; CDR3 protein: CASRAPGQTNSPLHF; CDR3 DNA: TGTGCCAGCAGAGCACCGGGACAGACTAATTCACCTCTCCACTTT
J gene: TRBJ2-3; clone size: .; V gene: TRBV7-9; D gene: .; CDR3 protein: CASSLGSGDTQYF; CDR3 DNA: TGTGCCAGCAGCTTAGGTTCGGGGGATACGCAGTATTTT
J gene: TRBJ2-5; clone size: many; V gene: TRBV29-1; D gene: .; CDR3 protein: CSVEGQGGRETQYF; CDR3 DNA: TGCAGCGTTGAAGGACAGGGAGGAAGGGAGACCCAGTACTTC
J gene: TRBJ1-2; clone size: few; V gene: TRBV5-1; D gene: TRBD1; CDR3 protein: CASSPAQGTYGYTF; CDR3 DNA: TGCGCCAGCAGCCCGGCACAGGGGACCTATGGCTACACCTTC
J gene: TRBJ1-1; clone size: .; V gene: TRBV29-1; D gene: .; CDR3 protein: CSVEDTSGNTEAFF; CDR3 DNA: TGCAGCGTTGAAGATACGTCGGGGAACACTGAAGCTTTCTTT
J gene: TRBJ2-7; clone size: .; V gene: TRBV7-8; D gene: .; CDR3 protein: CASSSRREVSYEQYF; CDR3 DNA: TGTGCCAGCAGCTCCCGTAGGGAGGTCTCCTACGAGCAGTACTTC
J gene: TRBJ2-7; clone size: few; V gene: TRBV29-1; D gene: .; CDR3 protein: CSVEWDGFYEQYF; CDR3 DNA: TGCAGCGTTGAATGGGACGGTTTCTACGAGCAGTACTTC
J gene: TRBJ2-3; clone size: .; V gene: TRBV6-4; D gene: TRBD2; CDR3 protein: CASSGTSGADTQYF; CDR3 DNA: TGTGCCAGCAGTGGGACTAGCGGGGCAGATACGCAGTATTTT
J gene: TRBJ2-5; clone size: .; V gene: TRBV29-1; D gene: .; CDR3 protein: CSGGEETQYF; CDR3 DNA: TGCAGCGGGGGAGAAGAGACCCAGTACTTC
J gene: TRBJ1-5; clone size: .; V gene: TRBV10-3; D gene: .; CDR3 protein: CAISESGGDGQPQHF; CDR3 DNA: TGTGCCATCAGTGAGTCGGGGGGGGATGGGCAGCCCCAGCATTTT
J gene: TRBJ2-7; clone size: few; V gene: TRBV7-9; D gene: .; CDR3 protein: CASSLKGGYEQYF; CDR3 DNA: TGTGCCAGCAGCTTAAAGGGGGGTTACGAGCAGTACTTC
J gene: TRBJ2-2; clone size: .; V gene: TRBV20-1; D gene: TRBD2; CDR3 protein: CSASGAGGYTGELFF; CDR3 DNA: TGCAGTGCTAGCGGAGCGGGAGGATACACCGGGGAGCTGTTTTTT